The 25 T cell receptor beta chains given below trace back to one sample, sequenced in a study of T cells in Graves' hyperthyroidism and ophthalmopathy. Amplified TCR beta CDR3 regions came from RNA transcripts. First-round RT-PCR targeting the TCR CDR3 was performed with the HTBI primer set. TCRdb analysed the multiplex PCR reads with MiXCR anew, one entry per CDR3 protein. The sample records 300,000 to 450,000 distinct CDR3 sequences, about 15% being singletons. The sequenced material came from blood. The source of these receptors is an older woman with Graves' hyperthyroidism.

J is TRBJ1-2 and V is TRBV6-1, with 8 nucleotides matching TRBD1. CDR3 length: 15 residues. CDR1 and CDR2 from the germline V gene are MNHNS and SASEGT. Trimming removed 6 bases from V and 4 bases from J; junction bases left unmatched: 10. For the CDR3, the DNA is TGTGCCAGCAGATCAGACAGGGGCCCCCGCTATGGCTACACCTTC. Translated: CASRSDRGPRYGYTF.

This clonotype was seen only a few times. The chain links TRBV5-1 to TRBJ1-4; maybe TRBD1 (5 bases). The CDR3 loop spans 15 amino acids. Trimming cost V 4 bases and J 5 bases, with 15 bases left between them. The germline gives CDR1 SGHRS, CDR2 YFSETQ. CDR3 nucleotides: TGCGCCAGCAGCATGGATACCGGGGGGAATGAAAAACTGTTTTTT. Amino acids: CASSMDTGGNEKLFF.

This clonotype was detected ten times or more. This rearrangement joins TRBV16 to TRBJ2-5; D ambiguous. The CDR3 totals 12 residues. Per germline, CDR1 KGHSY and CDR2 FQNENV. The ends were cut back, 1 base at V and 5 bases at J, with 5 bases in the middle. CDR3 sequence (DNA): TGTGCCAGCAGCCAATGGAGTGAGACCCAGTACTTC. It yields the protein CASSQWSETQYF.

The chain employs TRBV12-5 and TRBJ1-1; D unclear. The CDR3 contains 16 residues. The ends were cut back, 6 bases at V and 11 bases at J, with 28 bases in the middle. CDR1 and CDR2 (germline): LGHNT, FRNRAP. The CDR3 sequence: CASGLVLGLGYVRAFF. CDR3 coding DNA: TGTGCTAGTGGCCTCGTCCTAGGTTTGGGTTATGTTCGGGCTTTCTTT.

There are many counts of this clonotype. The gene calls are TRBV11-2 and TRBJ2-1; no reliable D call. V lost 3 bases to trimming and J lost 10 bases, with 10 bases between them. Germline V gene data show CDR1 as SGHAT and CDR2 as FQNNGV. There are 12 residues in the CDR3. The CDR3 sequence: CASSFPLGEQFF. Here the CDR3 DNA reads TGTGCCAGCAGCTTCCCCCTGGGGGAGCAGTTCTTC.

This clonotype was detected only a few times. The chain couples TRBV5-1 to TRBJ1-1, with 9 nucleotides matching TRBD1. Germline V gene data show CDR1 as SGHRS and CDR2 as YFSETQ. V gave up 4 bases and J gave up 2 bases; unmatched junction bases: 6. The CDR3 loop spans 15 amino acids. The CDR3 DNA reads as TGCGCCAGCAGCCGCGGGACAGGGTCCAACACTGAAGCTTTCTTT. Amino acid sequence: CASSRGTGSNTEAFF. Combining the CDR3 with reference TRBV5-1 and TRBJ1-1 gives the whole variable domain KAGVTQTPRYLIKTRGQQVTLSCSPISGHRSVSWYQQTPGQGLQFLFEYFSETQRNKGNFPGRFSGRQFSNSRSEMNVSTLELGDSALYLCASSRGTGSNTEAFFGQGTRLTVV.

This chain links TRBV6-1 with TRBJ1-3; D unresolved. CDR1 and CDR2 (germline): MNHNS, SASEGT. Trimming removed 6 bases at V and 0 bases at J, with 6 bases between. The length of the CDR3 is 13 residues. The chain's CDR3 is CASRTSSGNTIYF. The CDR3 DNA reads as TGTGCCAGCAGGACGAGCTCTGGAAACACCATATATTTT.

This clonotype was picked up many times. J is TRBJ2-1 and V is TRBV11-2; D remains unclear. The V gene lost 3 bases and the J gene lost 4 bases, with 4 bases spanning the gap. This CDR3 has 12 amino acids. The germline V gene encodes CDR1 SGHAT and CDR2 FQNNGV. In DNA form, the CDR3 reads TGTGCCAGCAGCTTCTATTACAATGAGCAGTTCTTC. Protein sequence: CASSFYYNEQFF.

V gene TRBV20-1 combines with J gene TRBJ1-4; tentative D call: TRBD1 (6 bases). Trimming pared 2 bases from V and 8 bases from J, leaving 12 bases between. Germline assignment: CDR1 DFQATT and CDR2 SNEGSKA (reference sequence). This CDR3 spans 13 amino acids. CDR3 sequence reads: CSARRGAGEKLFF. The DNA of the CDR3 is TGCAGTGCTAGAAGGGGGGCCGGGGAAAAACTGTTTTTT.

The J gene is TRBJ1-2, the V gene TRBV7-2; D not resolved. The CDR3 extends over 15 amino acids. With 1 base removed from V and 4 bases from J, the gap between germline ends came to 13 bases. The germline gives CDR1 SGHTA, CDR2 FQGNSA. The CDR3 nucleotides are TGTGCCAGCAGCTTAGAAACAGTCAGATTCTATGGCTACACCTTC. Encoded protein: CASSLETVRFYGYTF.

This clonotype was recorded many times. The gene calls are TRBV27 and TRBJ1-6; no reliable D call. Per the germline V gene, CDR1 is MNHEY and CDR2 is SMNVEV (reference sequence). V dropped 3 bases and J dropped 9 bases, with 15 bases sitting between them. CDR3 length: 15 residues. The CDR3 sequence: CASSFSGPWGSPLHF. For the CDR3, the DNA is TGTGCCAGCAGTTTTTCAGGTCCCTGGGGTTCACCCCTCCACTTT.

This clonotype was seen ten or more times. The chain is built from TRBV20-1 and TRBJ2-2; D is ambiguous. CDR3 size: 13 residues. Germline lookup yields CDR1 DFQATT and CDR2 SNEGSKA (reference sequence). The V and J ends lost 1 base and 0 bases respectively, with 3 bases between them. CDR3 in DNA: TGCAGTGCTAGAGCTTCGAACACCGGGGAGCTGTTTTTT. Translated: CSARASNTGELFF.

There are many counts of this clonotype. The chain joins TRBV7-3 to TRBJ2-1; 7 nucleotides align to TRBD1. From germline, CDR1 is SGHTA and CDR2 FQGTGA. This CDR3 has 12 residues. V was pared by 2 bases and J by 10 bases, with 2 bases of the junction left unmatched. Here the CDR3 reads CASSLGTEEQFF. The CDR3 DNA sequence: TGTGCCAGCAGCTTAGGGACAGAGGAGCAGTTCTTC.

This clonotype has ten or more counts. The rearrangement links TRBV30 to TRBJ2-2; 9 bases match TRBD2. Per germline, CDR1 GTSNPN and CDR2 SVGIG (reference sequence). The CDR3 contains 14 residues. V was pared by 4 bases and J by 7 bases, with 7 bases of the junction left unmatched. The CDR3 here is CAWISGSGGGELFF. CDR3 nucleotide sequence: TGTGCCTGGATTAGCGGGAGCGGTGGCGGGGAGCTGTTTTTT.

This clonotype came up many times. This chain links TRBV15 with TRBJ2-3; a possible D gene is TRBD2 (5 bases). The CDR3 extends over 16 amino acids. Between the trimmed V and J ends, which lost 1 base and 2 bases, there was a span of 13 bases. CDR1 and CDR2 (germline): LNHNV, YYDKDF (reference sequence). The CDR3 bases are TGTGCCACCAGCAGAGGCCGAATACTAGTCACAGATACGCAGTATTTT. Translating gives CATSRGRILVTDTQYF.

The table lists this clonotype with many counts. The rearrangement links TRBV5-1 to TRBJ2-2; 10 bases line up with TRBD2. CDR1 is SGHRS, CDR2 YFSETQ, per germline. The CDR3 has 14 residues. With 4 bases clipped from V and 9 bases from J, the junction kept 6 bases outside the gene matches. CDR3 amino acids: CASSVTSGQRELFF. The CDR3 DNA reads TGCGCCAGCAGCGTGACTAGCGGGCAAAGGGAGCTGTTTTTT.

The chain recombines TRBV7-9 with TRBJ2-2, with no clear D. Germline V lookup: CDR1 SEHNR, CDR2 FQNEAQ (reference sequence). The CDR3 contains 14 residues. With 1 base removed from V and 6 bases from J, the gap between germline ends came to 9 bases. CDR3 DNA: TGTGCCAGCAGCTTAGTATCGGGTGCCGGGGAGCTGTTTTTT. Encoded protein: CASSLVSGAGELFF. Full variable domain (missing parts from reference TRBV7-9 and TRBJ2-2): DTGVSQNPRHKITKRGQNVTFRCDPISEHNRLYWYRQTLGQGPEFLTYFQNEAQLEKSRLLSDRFSAERPKGSFSTLEIQRTEQGDSAMYLCASSLVSGAGELFFGEGSRLTVL.

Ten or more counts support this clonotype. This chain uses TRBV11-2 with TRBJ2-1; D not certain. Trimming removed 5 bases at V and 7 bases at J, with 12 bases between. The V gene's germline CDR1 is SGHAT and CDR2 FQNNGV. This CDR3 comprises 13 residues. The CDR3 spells CASSAPSDNEQFF. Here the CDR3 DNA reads TGTGCCAGCAGCGCACCTAGTGATAATGAGCAGTTCTTC.

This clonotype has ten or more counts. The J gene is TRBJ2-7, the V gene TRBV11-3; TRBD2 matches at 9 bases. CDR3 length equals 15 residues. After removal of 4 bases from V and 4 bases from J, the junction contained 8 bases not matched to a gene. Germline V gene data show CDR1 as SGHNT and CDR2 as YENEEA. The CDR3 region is CASSSTAGGLYEQYF. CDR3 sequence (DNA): TGTGCCAGCAGCTCTACAGCGGGAGGCCTTTACGAGCAGTACTTC.

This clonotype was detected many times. For the CDR3, the DNA is TGTGCCAGCAGCCTTCAACCGGGACTAGCGGGAGGGAGCTCCTACGAGCAGTACTTC. Translated, it gives CASSLQPGLAGGSSYEQYF. V gene TRBV7-9 combines with J gene TRBJ2-7; 16 nucleotides line up with TRBD2. CDR3 size: 19 residues. V lost 5 bases, J lost 0 bases, and 10 bases stayed unmatched. Germline V lookup: CDR1 SEHNR, CDR2 FQNEAQ (reference sequence).

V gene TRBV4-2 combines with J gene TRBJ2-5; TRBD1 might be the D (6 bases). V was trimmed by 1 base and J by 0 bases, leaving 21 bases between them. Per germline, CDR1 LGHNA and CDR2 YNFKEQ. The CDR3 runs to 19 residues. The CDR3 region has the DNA TGTGCCAGCAGCCAAGGTCGGGTCCCGGGGCAGGGGTACCAAGAGACCCAGTACTTC. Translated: CASSQGRVPGQGYQETQYF.

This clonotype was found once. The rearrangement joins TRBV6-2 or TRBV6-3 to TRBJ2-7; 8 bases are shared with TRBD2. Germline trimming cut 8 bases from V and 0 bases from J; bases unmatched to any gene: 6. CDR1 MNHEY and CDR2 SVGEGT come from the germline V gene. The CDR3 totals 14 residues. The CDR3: CASLLAESSYEQYF. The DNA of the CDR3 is TGTGCCAGCTTACTAGCGGAAAGCTCCTACGAGCAGTACTTC.

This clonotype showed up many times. The CDR3 region is CASRGTSGSGTDTQYF. The CDR3 DNA reads TGCGCCAGCAGGGGAACTAGCGGGAGCGGCACAGATACGCAGTATTTT. This rearrangement joins TRBV5-1 to TRBJ2-3; 11 bases line up with TRBD2. This CDR3 comprises 16 residues. Germline V gene data show CDR1 as SGHRS and CDR2 as YFSETQ. The ends lost 5 bases at V and 1 base at J; junction bases unmatched: 6. Combining the CDR3 with reference TRBV5-1 and TRBJ2-3 gives the whole variable domain KAGVTQTPRYLIKTRGQQVTLSCSPISGHRSVSWYQQTPGQGLQFLFEYFSETQRNKGNFPGRFSGRQFSNSRSEMNVSTLELGDSALYLCASRGTSGSGTDTQYFGPGTRLTVL.

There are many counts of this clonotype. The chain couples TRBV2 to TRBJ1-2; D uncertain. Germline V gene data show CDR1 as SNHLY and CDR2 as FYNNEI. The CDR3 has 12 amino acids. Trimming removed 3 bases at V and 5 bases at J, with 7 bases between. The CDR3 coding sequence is TGTGCCAGCAGTGAGTCGGGGTATGGCTACACCTTC. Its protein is CASSESGYGYTF.

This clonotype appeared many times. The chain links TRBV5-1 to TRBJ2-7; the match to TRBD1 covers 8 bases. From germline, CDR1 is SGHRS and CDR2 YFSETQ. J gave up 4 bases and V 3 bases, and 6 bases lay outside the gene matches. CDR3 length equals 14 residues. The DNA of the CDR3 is TGCGCCAGCAGCTCGGCAGGGGGCGGGTACGAGCAGTACTTC. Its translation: CASSSAGGGYEQYF.